This is a list of T cell receptor beta chains from one sample in a study of CD8 T cells in ankylosing spondylitis. TCRdb recomputed calls from the 5' RACE reads with MiXCR, one row per CDR3 protein. The sample yields 150,000 to 200,000 distinct CDR3 sequences, 30% to 35% seen once. What was sequenced was synovial fluid, either unsorted or a sorted T cell fraction (not recorded which). These receptors originate from a male donor with ankylosing spondylitis. The CDR3 runs from the conserved cysteine through the conserved F or W. A D gene is named only where the DNA matches it firmly. Rows give clone size only sometimes, using once, few, many, or a class for an expanded clone.

abundance: many; d_gene: TRBD2; j_gene: TRBJ2-5; v_gene: TRBV20-1; CDR3nt: TGCAGTGCTATCCCGTCCCGGGCGGGGGGGGAGACCCAGTACTTC; CDR3aa: CSAIPSRAGGETQYF
abundance: -; d_gene: -; j_gene: TRBJ1-1; v_gene: TRBV2; CDR3nt: TGTGCCAGCAGTGGTCAAAGGCAGGGGAGGCCTGAAGCTTTCTTT; CDR3aa: CASSGQRQGRPEAFF
abundance: many; d_gene: -; j_gene: TRBJ1-3; v_gene: TRBV24-1; CDR3nt: TGTGCCCCCGGGCGCTCTTCTGGAAACACCATATATTTT; CDR3aa: CAPGRSSGNTIYF
abundance: few; d_gene: -; j_gene: TRBJ1-1; v_gene: TRBV12-3/TRBV12-4; CDR3nt: TGTGCCAGCAGTTTTGGCAGCCTGAACACTGAAGCTTTCTTT; CDR3aa: CASSFGSLNTEAFF
abundance: -; d_gene: -; j_gene: TRBJ1-1; v_gene: TRBV7-2; CDR3nt: TGTGCCAGCAGCTTAGGATTTATCAATGAAGCTTTCTTT; CDR3aa: CASSLGFINEAFF
abundance: few; d_gene: -; j_gene: TRBJ2-7; v_gene: TRBV27; CDR3nt: TGTGCCAGCAGTCGAAACAGGGCCTACGAGCAGTACTTC; CDR3aa: CASSRNRAYEQYF
abundance: -; d_gene: -; j_gene: TRBJ1-4; v_gene: TRBV14; CDR3nt: TGTGCCACCTCTAGACAGTTTAATGAAAAACTGTTTTTT; CDR3aa: CATSRQFNEKLFF
abundance: -; d_gene: -; j_gene: TRBJ1-5; v_gene: TRBV6-1; CDR3nt: TGTGCCAGCAGTAAAAGGGACTCCGGGCAGCCCCAGCATTTT; CDR3aa: CASSKRDSGQPQHF
abundance: few; d_gene: TRBD2; j_gene: TRBJ2-1; v_gene: TRBV5-1; CDR3nt: TGCGCCAGCAGCAGGGAGGGGAGTTTGTTCTTC; CDR3aa: CASSREGSLFF
abundance: few; d_gene: -; j_gene: TRBJ2-3; v_gene: TRBV5-1; CDR3nt: TGCGCCAGCAGCTCCTCCCCGGGGCTTAGCACAGATACGCAGTATTTT; CDR3aa: CASSSSPGLSTDTQYF
abundance: -; d_gene: -; j_gene: TRBJ1-2; v_gene: TRBV5-1; CDR3nt: TGCGCCAGCAGCTTTACAGGGTTGGGCGACTATGGCTACACCTTC; CDR3aa: CASSFTGLGDYGYTF
abundance: few; d_gene: TRBD1; j_gene: TRBJ1-2; v_gene: TRBV29-1; CDR3nt: TGCAGCGTTGAAGAACAGGGGGCCGGATATGGCTACACCTTC; CDR3aa: CSVEEQGAGYGYTF
abundance: -; d_gene: TRBD1; j_gene: TRBJ1-5; v_gene: TRBV6-1; CDR3nt: TGTGCCAGCAGTGCGGGACAGTACAATCAGCCCCAGCATTTT; CDR3aa: CASSAGQYNQPQHF
abundance: few; d_gene: -; j_gene: TRBJ2-1; v_gene: TRBV6-1; CDR3nt: TGTGCCAGCAGTAGTGGACCCGAGAATGAGCAGTTCTTC; CDR3aa: CASSSGPENEQFF
abundance: -; d_gene: -; j_gene: TRBJ1-3; v_gene: TRBV7-2; CDR3nt: TGTGCCAGCAGCTTAAGGTTGACTGGAAACACCATATATTTT; CDR3aa: CASSLRLTGNTIYF
abundance: many; d_gene: -; j_gene: TRBJ2-7; v_gene: TRBV7-2; CDR3nt: TGTGCCAGCAGCTTAGCGGGCCCCTACGAGCAGTACTTC; CDR3aa: CASSLAGPYEQYF
abundance: -; d_gene: TRBD1; j_gene: TRBJ1-6; v_gene: TRBV5-6; CDR3nt: TGTGCCAGCAGCCGCCGGACAGGCCGCTCCTATAATTCACCCCTCCACTTT; CDR3aa: CASSRRTGRSYNSPLHF
abundance: -; d_gene: -; j_gene: TRBJ1-1; v_gene: TRBV20-1; CDR3nt: TGCAGTGCTCCACTCGGGGCTAACACTGAAGCTTTCTTT; CDR3aa: CSAPLGANTEAFF
abundance: few; d_gene: -; j_gene: TRBJ1-1; v_gene: TRBV12-3/TRBV12-4; CDR3nt: TGTGCCAGCAACGATGGGGGGACTGAAGCTTTCTTT; CDR3aa: CASNDGGTEAFF
abundance: -; d_gene: TRBD2; j_gene: TRBJ2-3; v_gene: TRBV6-1; CDR3nt: TGTGCCAGCAGCCAGCGGGGGGTGGATACGCAGTATTTT; CDR3aa: CASSQRGVDTQYF
abundance: few; d_gene: -; j_gene: TRBJ2-3; v_gene: TRBV7-7; CDR3nt: TGTGCCAGCTCTTTCAGGGGGGGCACAGATACGCAGTATTTT; CDR3aa: CASSFRGGTDTQYF
abundance: many; d_gene: -; j_gene: TRBJ2-7; v_gene: TRBV7-9; CDR3nt: TGTGCCAGCAGCTTAGCCGGCCGAGTCTACGAGCAGTACTTC; CDR3aa: CASSLAGRVYEQYF
abundance: -; d_gene: -; j_gene: TRBJ1-2; v_gene: TRBV6-2/TRBV6-3; CDR3nt: TGTGCCAGCAGTTACTCGACCCAACGCTATGGCTACACCTTC; CDR3aa: CASSYSTQRYGYTF
abundance: many; d_gene: TRBD1; j_gene: TRBJ1-4; v_gene: TRBV28; CDR3nt: TGTGCCAGCAGTTTTGGACAGGCAACTAATGAAAAACTGTTTTTT; CDR3aa: CASSFGQATNEKLFF
abundance: -; d_gene: TRBD1; j_gene: TRBJ2-3; v_gene: TRBV25-1; CDR3nt: TGTGCCAGCAGTGGCCGGACAGGGGGCACAGATACGCAGTATTTT; CDR3aa: CASSGRTGGTDTQYF
abundance: few; d_gene: -; j_gene: TRBJ2-7; v_gene: TRBV5-1; CDR3nt: TGCGCCAGCAGCCCGGAGGGGGTGAAAACCTACGAGCAGTACTTC; CDR3aa: CASSPEGVKTYEQYF
abundance: few; d_gene: -; j_gene: TRBJ1-2; v_gene: TRBV9; CDR3nt: TGTGCCAGCAGCGTATCTGGGTCTTACTATGGCTACACCTTC; CDR3aa: CASSVSGSYYGYTF
abundance: -; d_gene: -; j_gene: TRBJ1-1; v_gene: TRBV18; CDR3nt: TGTGCCAGCTCATGGGACCTGGGCCCTGAAGCTTTCTTT; CDR3aa: CASSWDLGPEAFF
abundance: few; d_gene: -; j_gene: TRBJ1-6; v_gene: TRBV7-9; CDR3nt: TGTGCCAGCAGCTCCGCCGGATCAGGGAGAGGTTCACCCCTCCACTTT; CDR3aa: CASSSAGSGRGSPLHF
abundance: -; d_gene: TRBD2; j_gene: TRBJ2-5; v_gene: TRBV29-1; CDR3nt: TGCAGCGGGCATGGGCTAGCGGGAGAGACCCAGTACTTC; CDR3aa: CSGHGLAGETQYF
abundance: few; d_gene: -; j_gene: TRBJ2-1; v_gene: TRBV20-1; CDR3nt: TGCAGTGCGTCCCACGGCAATGAGCAGTTCTTC; CDR3aa: CSASHGNEQFF
abundance: many; d_gene: TRBD1; j_gene: TRBJ2-1; v_gene: TRBV7-2; CDR3nt: TGTGCCAGCAGCGCCGACAGGGGCTCCTACAATGAGCAGTTCTTC; CDR3aa: CASSADRGSYNEQFF
abundance: -; d_gene: TRBD2; j_gene: TRBJ2-1; v_gene: TRBV2; CDR3nt: TGTGCCAGCAGACTTTTAGGAGCGGGAGTAGACAATGAGCAGTTCTTC; CDR3aa: CASRLLGAGVDNEQFF
abundance: many; d_gene: -; j_gene: TRBJ1-1; v_gene: TRBV3-1; CDR3nt: TGTGCCAGCAGTCGGACAGTAGGAGGCATGAACACTGAAGCTTTCTTT; CDR3aa: CASSRTVGGMNTEAFF
abundance: few; d_gene: -; j_gene: TRBJ1-4; v_gene: TRBV28; CDR3nt: TGTGCCAGCAGTTTAGGGCTACTTAATGAAAAACTGTTTTTT; CDR3aa: CASSLGLLNEKLFF
abundance: few; d_gene: -; j_gene: TRBJ2-2; v_gene: TRBV12-3/TRBV12-4; CDR3nt: TGTGCCAGCACAACCGGGATCACCGGGGAGCTGTTTTTT; CDR3aa: CASTTGITGELFF
abundance: -; d_gene: TRBD1; j_gene: TRBJ2-5; v_gene: TRBV6-5; CDR3nt: TGTGCCAGCAGTTACTCTGGGACAGGGCTGAAGACCCAGTACTTC; CDR3aa: CASSYSGTGLKTQYF
abundance: -; d_gene: -; j_gene: TRBJ2-2; v_gene: TRBV6-6; CDR3nt: TGTGCCAGCAGTTACGGGGCGCCCGGGGAGCTGTTTTTT; CDR3aa: CASSYGAPGELFF
abundance: -; d_gene: TRBD1; j_gene: TRBJ2-5; v_gene: TRBV6-1; CDR3nt: TGTGCCAGCAGACCCAGGGGCTCCGGGACAGGCTATCAAGAGACCCAGTACTTC; CDR3aa: CASRPRGSGTGYQETQYF
abundance: -; d_gene: -; j_gene: TRBJ2-3; v_gene: TRBV9; CDR3nt: TGTGCCAGCAGCGTAGCTTATGGGGCCGCCGGTAGTACGCAGTATTTT; CDR3aa: CASSVAYGAAGSTQYF
abundance: -; d_gene: -; j_gene: TRBJ2-3; v_gene: TRBV29-1; CDR3nt: TGCAGCGTTTTACTAACAGATACGCAGTATTTT; CDR3aa: CSVLLTDTQYF
abundance: few; d_gene: -; j_gene: TRBJ2-3; v_gene: TRBV27; CDR3nt: TGTGCCAGCAGAATGACAGCACACACAGATACGCAGTATTTT; CDR3aa: CASRMTAHTDTQYF
abundance: -; d_gene: TRBD1; j_gene: TRBJ1-5; v_gene: TRBV25-1; CDR3nt: TGTGCCAGCAGTGAATCAGGGGGGACGCAGGAGGTTAGCAATCAGCCCCAGCATTTT; CDR3aa: CASSESGGTQEVSNQPQHF
abundance: -; d_gene: -; j_gene: TRBJ2-1; v_gene: TRBV20-1; CDR3nt: TGCAGTTTCGATCGGCCTCGGGCCTCCTACAATGAGCAGTTCTTC; CDR3aa: CSFDRPRASYNEQFF
abundance: -; d_gene: TRBD2; j_gene: TRBJ2-4; v_gene: TRBV2; CDR3nt: TGTGCCAGCAGTGCTACTAGCGGATATGCCAAAAACATTCAGTACTTC; CDR3aa: CASSATSGYAKNIQYF
abundance: -; d_gene: -; j_gene: TRBJ2-1; v_gene: TRBV5-1; CDR3nt: TGCGCCAGCAGCTTGGGGGGCGACGTATACAATGAGCAGTTCTTC; CDR3aa: CASSLGGDVYNEQFF
abundance: few; d_gene: TRBD2; j_gene: TRBJ2-2; v_gene: TRBV11-1; CDR3nt: TGTGCCAGCAGCTTAGTTCGGCGGGGGGCCCGTGTCTTTACCGGGGAGCTGTTTTTT; CDR3aa: CASSLVRRGARVFTGELFF
abundance: -; d_gene: TRBD2; j_gene: TRBJ2-5; v_gene: TRBV5-1; CDR3nt: TGCGCCAGCAACCTAGCGGGACAAGAGACCCAGTACTTC; CDR3aa: CASNLAGQETQYF
abundance: few; d_gene: -; j_gene: TRBJ2-1; v_gene: TRBV20-1; CDR3nt: TGCAGTGCTACAGGGGGGGGGAGCAATGAGCAGTTCTTC; CDR3aa: CSATGGGSNEQFF
abundance: few; d_gene: -; j_gene: TRBJ1-4; v_gene: TRBV9; CDR3nt: TGTGCCAGCAGCGTAACAGGGAATAATGAAAAACTGTTTTTT; CDR3aa: CASSVTGNNEKLFF
abundance: -; d_gene: TRBD2; j_gene: TRBJ2-5; v_gene: TRBV20-1; CDR3nt: TGCAGTGCTATGTCGGGAGAGCGGGGGCCCCAAGAGACCCAGTACTTC; CDR3aa: CSAMSGERGPQETQYF
abundance: few; d_gene: TRBD1; j_gene: TRBJ1-6; v_gene: TRBV19; CDR3nt: TGTGCCAGTAGTATCCGGGGACAGGGGACACCCCTCCACTTT; CDR3aa: CASSIRGQGTPLHF
abundance: -; d_gene: TRBD2; j_gene: TRBJ2-1; v_gene: TRBV25-1; CDR3nt: TGTGCCAGCAGTGAGGTTAGCGGGAAACTCAATGAGCAGTTCTTC; CDR3aa: CASSEVSGKLNEQFF
abundance: many; d_gene: -; j_gene: TRBJ2-3; v_gene: TRBV7-2; CDR3nt: TGTGCCGGCACCTCGGGGGCGGGGGTTTTCACAGATACGCAGTATTTT; CDR3aa: CAGTSGAGVFTDTQYF